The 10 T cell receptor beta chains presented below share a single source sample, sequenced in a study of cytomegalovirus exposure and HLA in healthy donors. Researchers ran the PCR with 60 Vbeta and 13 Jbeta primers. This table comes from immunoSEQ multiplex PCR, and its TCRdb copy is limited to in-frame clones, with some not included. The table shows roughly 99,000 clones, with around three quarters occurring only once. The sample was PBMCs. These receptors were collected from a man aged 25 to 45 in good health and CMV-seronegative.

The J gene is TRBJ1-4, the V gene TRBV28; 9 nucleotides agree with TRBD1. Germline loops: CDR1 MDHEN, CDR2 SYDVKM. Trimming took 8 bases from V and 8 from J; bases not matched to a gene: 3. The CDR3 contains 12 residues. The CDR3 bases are TGTGCCAGCTGGGGACAGGGAGAAAAACTGTTTTTT. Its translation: CASWGQGEKLFF. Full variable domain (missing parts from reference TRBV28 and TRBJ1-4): DVKVTQSSRYLVKRTGEKVFLECVQDMDHENMFWYRQDPGLGLRLIYFSYDVKMKEKGDIPEGYSVSREKKERFSLILESASTNQTSMYLCASWGQGEKLFFGSGTQLSVL.

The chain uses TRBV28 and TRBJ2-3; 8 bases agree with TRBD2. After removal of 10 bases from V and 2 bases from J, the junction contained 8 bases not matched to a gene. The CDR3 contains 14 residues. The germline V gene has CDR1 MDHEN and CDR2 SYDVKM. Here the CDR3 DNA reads TGTGCCACCGCTCGGGGGGGCAACACAGATACGCAGTATTTT. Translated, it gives CATARGGNTDTQYF. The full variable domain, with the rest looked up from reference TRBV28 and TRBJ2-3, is DVKVTQSSRYLVKRTGEKVFLECVQDMDHENMFWYRQDPGLGLRLIYFSYDVKMKEKGDIPEGYSVSREKKERFSLILESASTNQTSMYLCATARGGNTDTQYFGPGTRLTVL.

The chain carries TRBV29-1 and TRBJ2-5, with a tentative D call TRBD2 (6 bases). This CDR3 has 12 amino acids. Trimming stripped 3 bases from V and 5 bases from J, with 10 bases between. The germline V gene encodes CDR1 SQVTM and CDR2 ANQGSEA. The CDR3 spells CSVEQLAETQYF. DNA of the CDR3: TGCAGCGTTGAGCAGCTAGCGGAGACCCAGTACTTC. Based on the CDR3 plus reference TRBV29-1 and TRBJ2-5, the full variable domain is SAVISQKPSRDICQRGTSLTIQCQVDSQVTMMFWYRQQPGQSLTLIATANQGSEATYESGFVIDKFPISRPNLTFSTLTVSNMSPEDSSIYLCSVEQLAETQYFGPGTRLLVL.

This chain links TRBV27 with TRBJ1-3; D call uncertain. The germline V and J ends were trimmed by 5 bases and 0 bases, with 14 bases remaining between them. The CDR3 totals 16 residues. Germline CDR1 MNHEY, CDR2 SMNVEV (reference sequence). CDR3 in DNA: TGTGCCAGCAGTCCCGGACTACAGCGCTCTGGAAACACCATATATTTT. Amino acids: CASSPGLQRSGNTIYF.

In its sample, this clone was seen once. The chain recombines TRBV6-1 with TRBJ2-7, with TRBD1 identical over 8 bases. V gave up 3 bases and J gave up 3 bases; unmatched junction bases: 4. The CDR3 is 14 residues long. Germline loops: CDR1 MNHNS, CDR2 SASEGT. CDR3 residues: CASSDARGHYEQYF. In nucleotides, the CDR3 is TGTGCCAGCAGTGACGCCAGGGGGCACTACGAGCAGTACTTC.

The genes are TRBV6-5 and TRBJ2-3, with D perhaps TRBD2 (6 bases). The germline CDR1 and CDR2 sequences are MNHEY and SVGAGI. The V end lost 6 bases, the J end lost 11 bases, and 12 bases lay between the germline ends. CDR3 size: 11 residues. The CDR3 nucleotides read TGTGCCAGCAGGTGGGGACTTTTGCAGTATTTT. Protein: CASRWGLLQYF.

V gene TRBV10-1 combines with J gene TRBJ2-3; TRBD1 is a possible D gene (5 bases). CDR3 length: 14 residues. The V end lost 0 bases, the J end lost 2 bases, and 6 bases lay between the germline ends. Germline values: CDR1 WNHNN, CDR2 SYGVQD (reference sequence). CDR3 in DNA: TGCGCCAGCAGTGAGTCAGGGGCCACAGATACGCAGTATTTT. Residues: CASSESGATDTQYF.

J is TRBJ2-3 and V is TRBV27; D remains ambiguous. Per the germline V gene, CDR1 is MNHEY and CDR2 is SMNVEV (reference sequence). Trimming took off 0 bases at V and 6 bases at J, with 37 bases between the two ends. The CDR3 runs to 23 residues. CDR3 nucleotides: TGTGCCAGCAGTTTATCGATACGCGTAATGGTGGAACTCAGACTCTCGTTCAGCGATACGCAGTATTTT. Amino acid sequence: CASSLSIRVMVELRLSFSDTQYF.

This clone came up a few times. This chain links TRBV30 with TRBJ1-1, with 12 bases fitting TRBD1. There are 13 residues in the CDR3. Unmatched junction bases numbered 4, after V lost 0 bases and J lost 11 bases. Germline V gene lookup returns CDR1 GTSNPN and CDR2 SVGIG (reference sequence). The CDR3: CAWSVGDRGLAFF. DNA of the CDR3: TGTGCCTGGAGTGTAGGGGACAGGGGGCTTGCTTTCTTT.

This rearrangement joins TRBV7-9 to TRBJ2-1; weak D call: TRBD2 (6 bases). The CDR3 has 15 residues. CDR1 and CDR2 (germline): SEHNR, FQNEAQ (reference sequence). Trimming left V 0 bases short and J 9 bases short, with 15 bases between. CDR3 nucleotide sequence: TGTGCCAGCAGCTTAGCGCTAGCGAGCTACGGTGAGCAGTTCTTC. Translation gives CASSLALASYGEQFF.